Many counts were recorded for the clone carrying this T cell receptor (beta chain). Its antigen is not known. The record originates from a study of human T cells and chemical hapten exposure. Whole-study results and caveats: Expanded TCR sets contained significantly more large CDR3 similarity clusters than controls.

The time point here: pre-sensitization, week 0. Treatment defined: therapeutic diphenylcyclopropenone sensitization with weekly scalp DPC. Donation of samples came from alopecia patients who were 18 to 70 years old and suitable for DPC. The template was total RNA from unfractionated whole blood. MiXCR, applied by TCRdb to the RACE reads, yields one record per CDR3 protein. The sample records approximately 400,000 distinct CDR3 sequences, around 5.5% being singletons. This clonotype was obtained from a woman aged 50 to 60 with alopecia areata. Some clones in this sample may be carry-over from other donors' samples. This specimen was whole blood, taken in connection with sensitization to the hapten diphenylcyclopropenone (DPC).

This chain's CDR3 is CAWSPGGYEQYF. In DNA form, the CDR3 reads TGTGCCTGGAGTCCGGGGGGATACGAGCAGTACTTC. The rearrangement joins TRBV30 to TRBJ2-7, with TRBD2 matching over 7 bases. Germline trimming cut 2 bases from V and 4 bases from J; bases unmatched to any gene: 2. The CDR3 is 12 residues long. Germline-derived CDR1 and CDR2 are GTSNPN and SVGIG (reference sequence).